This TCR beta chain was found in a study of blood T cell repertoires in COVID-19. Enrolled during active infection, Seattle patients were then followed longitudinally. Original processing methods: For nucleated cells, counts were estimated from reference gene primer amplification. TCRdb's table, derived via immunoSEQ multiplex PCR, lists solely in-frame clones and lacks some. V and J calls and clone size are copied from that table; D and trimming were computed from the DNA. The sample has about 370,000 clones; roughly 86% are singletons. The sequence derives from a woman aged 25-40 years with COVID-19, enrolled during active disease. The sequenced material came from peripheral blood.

In DNA, the CDR3 is TGTGCCACCAGCAGAGAAGGGGTCGGAAGCTCTGGAAACACCATATATTTT. Its translation is CATSREGVGSSGNTIYF. The chain employs TRBV15 and TRBJ1-3; D may be TRBD1 (5 bases). This CDR3 has 17 residues. V dropped 0 bases and J dropped 0 bases, with 12 bases sitting between them. The germline V gene has CDR1 LNHNV and CDR2 YYDKDF (reference sequence).